This T cell receptor beta chain comes out of a study of Ad26.COV2.S vaccination and SARS-CoV-2 variants. Points from the study as a whole: With respect to non-spike TCR breadth, vaccine and placebo recipients were similar.

Sequenced by immunoSEQ multiplex PCR; TCRdb stores in-frame clones only, minus some. The data contain under 150,000 clones, 80% to 90% of them singletons. In regard to this clone: Its specificity is not known.

The clonotype originates from a human donor who had recovered from COVID-19. The material sequenced was peripheral blood, taken after recovery from COVID-19.

The CDR3 DNA reads TGTGCCAGCAGTTCCCGGGACAGCCCCCAAGAGACCCAGTACTTC. It specifies CASSSRDSPQETQYF. The rearrangement uses TRBV28 and TRBJ2-5; 7 positions agree with TRBD1. CDR1 is MDHEN and CDR2 is SYDVKM in the germline V gene. This CDR3 has 15 amino acids. V lost 4 bases, J lost 1 base, and 6 bases stayed unmatched.